Described below is a single T cell receptor (beta chain) sequence and its context. Its antigen remains unidentified. Expressed TCRB transcripts were sequenced because the entire RNA isolate underwent reverse transcription. Sequenced by immunoSEQ multiplex PCR; TCRdb stores in-frame clones only, minus some. This table holds almost 350,000 clones, about 19% found once. This sample is part of a study of beta chain features in type 1 diabetes. About the research overall: Investigators examined some 110,000,000 sorted cells across all samples. Study-wide findings and caveats: A pattern of fewer insertions and more deletions at VDJ junctions was seen in type 1 diabetes patients. For patients, the naive, central memory and Treg TCRB repertoires appeared more alike than for healthy donors.

Germline CDR1 SGDLS, CDR2 YYNGEE. The CDR3 has 13 amino acids. J lost 6 bases, V lost 6 bases, and 4 bases had no gene match. The receptor was isolated from a woman aged 18 to 35 in good health. The rearrangement uses TRBV9 and TRBJ2-5; 11 bases are a match to TRBD2. The sequenced sample consisted of naive CD4+ T cells from blood. CDR3 in amino acids: CASNLAGGQTQYF. The DNA for the CDR3 is TGTGCCAGCAACTTAGCGGGGGGGCAGACCCAGTACTTC.